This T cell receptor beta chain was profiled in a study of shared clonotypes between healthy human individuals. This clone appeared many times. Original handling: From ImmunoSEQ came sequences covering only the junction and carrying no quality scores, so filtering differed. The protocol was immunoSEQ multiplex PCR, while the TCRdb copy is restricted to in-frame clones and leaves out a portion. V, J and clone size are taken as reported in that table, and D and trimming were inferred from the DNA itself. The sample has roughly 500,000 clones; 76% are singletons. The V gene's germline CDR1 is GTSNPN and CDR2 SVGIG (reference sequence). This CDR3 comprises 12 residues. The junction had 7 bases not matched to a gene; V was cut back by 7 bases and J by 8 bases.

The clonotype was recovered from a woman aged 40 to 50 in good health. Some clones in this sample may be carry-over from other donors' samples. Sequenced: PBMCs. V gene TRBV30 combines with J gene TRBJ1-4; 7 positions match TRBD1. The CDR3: CASYRGGEKLFF. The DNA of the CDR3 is TGTGCCTCCTACAGAGGGGGCGAAAAACTGTTTTTT. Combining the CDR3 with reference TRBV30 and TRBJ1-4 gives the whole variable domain SQTIHQWPATLVQPVGSPLSLECTVEGTSNPNLYWYRQAAGRGLQLLFYSVGIGQISSEVPQNLSASRPQDRQFILSSKKLLLSDSGFYLCASYRGGEKLFFGSGTQLSVL.